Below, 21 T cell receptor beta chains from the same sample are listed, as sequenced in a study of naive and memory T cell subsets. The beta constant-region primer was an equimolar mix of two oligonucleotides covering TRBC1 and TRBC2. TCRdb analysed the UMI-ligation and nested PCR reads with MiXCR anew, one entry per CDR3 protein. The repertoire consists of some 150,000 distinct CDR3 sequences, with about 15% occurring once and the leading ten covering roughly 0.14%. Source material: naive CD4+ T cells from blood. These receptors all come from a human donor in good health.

The CDR3 loop is CASSFRSPWELFF. Here the CDR3 DNA reads TGTGCCAGCAGCTTTAGGAGTCCGTGGGAGCTGTTTTTT. The chain carries TRBV7-9 and TRBJ2-2; D is unclear. Trimming pared 3 bases from V and 9 bases from J, leaving 11 bases between. This CDR3 spans 13 amino acids. Germline V gene sequence: CDR1 SEHNR, CDR2 FQNEAQ (reference sequence).

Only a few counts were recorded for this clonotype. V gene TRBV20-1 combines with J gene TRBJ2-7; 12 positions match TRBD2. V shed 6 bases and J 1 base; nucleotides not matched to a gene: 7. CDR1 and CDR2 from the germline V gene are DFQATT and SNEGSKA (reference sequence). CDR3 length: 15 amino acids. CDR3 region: CSAKRLAGVSYEQYF. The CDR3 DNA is TGCAGTGCCAAAAGACTAGCGGGAGTGTCCTACGAGCAGTACTTC.

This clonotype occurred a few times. The CDR3 here is CSASELAIHEQYF. The DNA of the CDR3 is TGCAGTGCTAGTGAACTAGCGATCCACGAGCAGTACTTC. The rearrangement uses TRBV20-1 and TRBJ2-7; 7 nucleotides agree with TRBD2. Per the germline V gene, CDR1 is DFQATT and CDR2 is SNEGSKA (reference sequence). This CDR3 comprises 13 residues. Trimming cost V 3 bases and J 5 bases; bases outside gene matches: 7.

In DNA, the CDR3 is TGTGCCAGCAGGCGCGGGGATAGCAATCAGCCCCAGCATTTT. Translating gives CASRRGDSNQPQHF. This chain connects TRBV6-5 to TRBJ1-5; D gene ambiguous. Trimming removed 6 bases at V and 0 bases at J, with 9 bases between. CDR3 length equals 14 residues. CDR1 is MNHEY and CDR2 is SVGAGI in the germline V gene.

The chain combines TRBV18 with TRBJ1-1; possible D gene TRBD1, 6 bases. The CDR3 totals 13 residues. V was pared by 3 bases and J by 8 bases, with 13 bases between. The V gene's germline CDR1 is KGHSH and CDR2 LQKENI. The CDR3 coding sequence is TGTGCCAGCTCACCCCGGGGGGCCATAGAAGCTTTCTTT. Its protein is CASSPRGAIEAFF.

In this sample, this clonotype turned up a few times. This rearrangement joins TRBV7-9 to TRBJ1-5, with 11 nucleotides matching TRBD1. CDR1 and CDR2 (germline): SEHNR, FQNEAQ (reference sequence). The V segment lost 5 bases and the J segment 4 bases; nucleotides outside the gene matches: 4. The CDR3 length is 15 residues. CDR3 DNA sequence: TGTGCCAGCAGCCGTGGGACAGGGGGTAATCAGCCCCAGCATTTT. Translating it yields CASSRGTGGNQPQHF.

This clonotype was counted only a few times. The CDR3 sequence: CATSSGLAGGPGKNIQYF. Here the CDR3 DNA reads TGTGCCACCAGCAGCGGACTAGCGGGAGGGCCGGGCAAAAACATTCAGTACTTC. J is TRBJ2-4 and V is TRBV15, with 15 positions matching TRBD2. Trimming removed 3 bases from V and 3 bases from J; junction bases left unmatched: 6. Per the germline V gene, CDR1 is LNHNV and CDR2 is YYDKDF (reference sequence). The CDR3 consists of 18 residues. Complete variable domain (other parts from reference TRBV15 and TRBJ2-4): DAMVIQNPRYQVTQFGKPVTLSCSQTLNHNVMYWYQQKSSQAPKLLFHYYDKDFNNEADTPDNFQSRRPNTSFCFLDIRSPGLGDTAMYLCATSSGLAGGPGKNIQYFGAGTRLSVL.

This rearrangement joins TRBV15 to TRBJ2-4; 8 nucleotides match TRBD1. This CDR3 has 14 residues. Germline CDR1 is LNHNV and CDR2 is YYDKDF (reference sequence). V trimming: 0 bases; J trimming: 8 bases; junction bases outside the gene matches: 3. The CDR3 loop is CATSRDRGRYIQYF. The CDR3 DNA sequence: TGTGCCACCAGCAGAGACAGGGGGCGGTACATTCAGTACTTC.

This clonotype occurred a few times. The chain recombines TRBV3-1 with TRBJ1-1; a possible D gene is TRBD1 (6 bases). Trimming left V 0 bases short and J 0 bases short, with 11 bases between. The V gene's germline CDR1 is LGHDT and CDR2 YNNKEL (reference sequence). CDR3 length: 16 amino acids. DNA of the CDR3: TGTGCCAGCAGCCAAGAGCCTGGACAGTTGAACACTGAAGCTTTCTTT. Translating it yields CASSQEPGQLNTEAFF.

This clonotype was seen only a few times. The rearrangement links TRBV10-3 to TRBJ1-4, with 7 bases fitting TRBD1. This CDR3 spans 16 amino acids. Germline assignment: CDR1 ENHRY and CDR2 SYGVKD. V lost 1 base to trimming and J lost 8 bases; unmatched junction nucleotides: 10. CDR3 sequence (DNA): TGTGCCATCAGTGAGTTCCAGACAGGGACGGGGGAAAAACTGTTTTTT. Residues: CAISEFQTGTGEKLFF.

CDR3 DNA sequence: TGCGCCAGCAGCCCGAAGGGAATCTACAATGAGCAGTTCTTC. This translates into CASSPKGIYNEQFF. This chain joins TRBV5-1 and TRBJ2-1; no reliable D call. The length of the CDR3 is 14 residues. Trimming cost V 4 bases and J 3 bases, with 11 bases left between them. Looked up from germline, CDR1 is SGHRS and CDR2 is YFSETQ.

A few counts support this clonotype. The CDR3 DNA reads TGTGCCAGCAGCGTAGCACTCAGGGCTACGCGGGAGAGGAACACAGATACGCAGTATTTT. This gives the protein CASSVALRATRERNTDTQYF. J is TRBJ2-3 and V is TRBV9; TRBD2 matches at 7 bases. The CDR3 has 20 amino acids. Germline trimming cut 0 bases from V and 2 bases from J; bases unmatched to any gene: 18. Germline V gives CDR1 SGDLS, CDR2 YYNGEE.

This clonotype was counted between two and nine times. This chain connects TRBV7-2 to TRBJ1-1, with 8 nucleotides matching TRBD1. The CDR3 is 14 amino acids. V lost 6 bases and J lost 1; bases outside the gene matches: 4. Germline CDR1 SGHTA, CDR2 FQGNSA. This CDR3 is CASRLGTGNTEAFF. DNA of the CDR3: TGTGCCAGCAGGTTGGGGACAGGGAACACTGAAGCTTTCTTT.

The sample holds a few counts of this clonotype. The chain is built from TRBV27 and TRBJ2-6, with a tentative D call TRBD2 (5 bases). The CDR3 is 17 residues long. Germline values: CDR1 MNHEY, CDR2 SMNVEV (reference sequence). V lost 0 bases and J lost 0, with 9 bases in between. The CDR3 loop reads CASSLSRAASGANVLTF. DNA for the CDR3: TGTGCCAGCAGTTTATCGAGGGCGGCCTCTGGGGCCAACGTCCTGACTTTC.

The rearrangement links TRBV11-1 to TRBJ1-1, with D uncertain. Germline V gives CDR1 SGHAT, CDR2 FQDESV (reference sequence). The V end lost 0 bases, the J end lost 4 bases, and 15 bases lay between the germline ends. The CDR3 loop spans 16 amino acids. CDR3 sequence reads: CASSLATLRNRTEAFF. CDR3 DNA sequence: TGTGCCAGCAGCTTAGCGACGCTTAGGAATCGCACTGAAGCTTTCTTT.

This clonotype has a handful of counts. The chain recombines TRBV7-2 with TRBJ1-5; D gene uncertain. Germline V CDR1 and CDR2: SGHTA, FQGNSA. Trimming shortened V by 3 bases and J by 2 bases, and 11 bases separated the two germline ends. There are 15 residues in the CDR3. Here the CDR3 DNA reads TGTGCCAGCAGCTTTTTGGGAGAGGGCAATCAGCCCCAGCATTTT. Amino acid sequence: CASSFLGEGNQPQHF.

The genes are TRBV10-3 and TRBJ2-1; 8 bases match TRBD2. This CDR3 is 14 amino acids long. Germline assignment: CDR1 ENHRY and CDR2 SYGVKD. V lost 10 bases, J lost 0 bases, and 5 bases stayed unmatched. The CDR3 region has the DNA TGTGCCACACTAGCGGATAGCTCCTACAATGAGCAGTTCTTC. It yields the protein CATLADSSYNEQFF.

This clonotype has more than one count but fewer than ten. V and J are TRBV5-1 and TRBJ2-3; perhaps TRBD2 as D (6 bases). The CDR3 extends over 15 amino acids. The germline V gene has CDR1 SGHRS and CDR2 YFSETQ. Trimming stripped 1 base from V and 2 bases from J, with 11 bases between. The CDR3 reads CASSLRESNTDTQYF. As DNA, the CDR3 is TGCGCCAGCAGCTTGCGGGAGTCTAACACAGATACGCAGTATTTT.

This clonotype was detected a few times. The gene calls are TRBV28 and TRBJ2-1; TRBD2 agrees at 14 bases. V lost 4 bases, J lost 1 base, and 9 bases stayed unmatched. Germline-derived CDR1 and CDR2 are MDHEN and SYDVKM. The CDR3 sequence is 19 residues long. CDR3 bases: TGTGCCAGCAGTTCCGGAAGGAGGACTAGCGGGAGGTCCTACAATGAGCAGTTCTTC. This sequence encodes CASSSGRRTSGRSYNEQFF.

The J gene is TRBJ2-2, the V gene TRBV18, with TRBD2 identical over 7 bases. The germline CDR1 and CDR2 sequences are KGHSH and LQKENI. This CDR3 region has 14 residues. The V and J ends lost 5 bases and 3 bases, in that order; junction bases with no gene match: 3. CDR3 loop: CASSRLADTGELFF. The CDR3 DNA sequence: TGTGCCAGCTCAAGGCTAGCGGACACCGGGGAGCTGTTTTTT. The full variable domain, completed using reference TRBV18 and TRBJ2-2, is NAGVMQNPRHLVRRRGQEARLRCSPMKGHSHVYWYRQLPEEGLKFMVYLQKENIIDESGMPKERFSAEFPKEGPSILRIQQVVRGDSAAYFCASSRLADTGELFFGEGSRLTVL.

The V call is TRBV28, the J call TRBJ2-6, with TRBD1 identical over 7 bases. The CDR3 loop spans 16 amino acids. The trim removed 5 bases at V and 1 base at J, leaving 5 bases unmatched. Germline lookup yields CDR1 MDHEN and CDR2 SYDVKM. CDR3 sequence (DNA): TGTGCCAGCAGTACCACAGGGGAATCTGGGGCCAACGTCCTGACTTTC. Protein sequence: CASSTTGESGANVLTF.